These 5 T cell receptor beta chains share one sample of origin, sequenced in a study of control samples from healthy donors and cancer patients (TCRdb year 2020). Libraries were prepared through the immunoSEQ multiplex PCR assay. The table was pulled from immuneACCESS by TCRdb, which kept in-frame rearrangements only. Such tables lose some clones; where checked, under half of the loss comes from unresolved V genes, and the rest has no known cause. The sample yields roughly 150,000 clones; approximately 86% were counted once. About 1.8% of the sample goes to the ten largest clones. Sequencing input: blood. These receptors came from a man between 18 and 35 years old in good health.

This clone was recorded once. V usage is TRBV2 and J usage is TRBJ2-5, with no clear D. V lost 5 bases to trimming and J lost 4 bases, with 5 bases between them. CDR3 length equals 11 residues. CDR1 SNHLY and CDR2 FYNNEI come from the germline V gene. This CDR3 reads CASSLTETQYF. The CDR3 region has the DNA TGTGCCAGCAGTTTAACAGAGACCCAGTACTTC.

This clone turned up a few times. This chain connects TRBV28 to TRBJ1-5; no reliable D call. Germline V gives CDR1 MDHEN, CDR2 SYDVKM. The CDR3 length is 15 residues. V shed 2 bases and J shed 4 bases, with 12 bases lying between them. The CDR3 sequence is CASSLHGVWNQPQHF. As DNA, the CDR3 is TGTGCCAGCAGTTTACATGGAGTTTGGAATCAGCCCCAGCATTTT.

V gene TRBV5-4 combines with J gene TRBJ2-5, with 13 bases aligning to TRBD2. With V trimmed by 4 bases and J by 4 bases, 4 bases remained unmatched. The CDR3 totals 15 residues. Per the germline V gene, CDR1 is SGHNT and CDR2 is YYREEE (reference sequence). The CDR3 region is CASSVRLAGGETQYF. CDR3 DNA: TGTGCCAGCAGCGTAAGACTAGCGGGGGGAGAGACCCAGTACTTC.

The V and J genes are TRBV6-2 or TRBV6-3 and TRBJ2-2; no clear D. The CDR3 totals 13 residues. V was shortened by 0 bases and J by 4 bases, with 3 bases between the two germline ends. Germline values: CDR1 MNHEY, CDR2 SVGEGT. The CDR3 sequence is CASSYSSTGELFF. CDR3 sequence (DNA): TGTGCCAGCAGTTACTCTAGCACCGGGGAGCTGTTTTTT.

This chain joins TRBV6-2 or TRBV6-3 and TRBJ2-3; 10 nucleotides line up with TRBD2. There are 18 residues in the CDR3. With 2 bases clipped from V and 0 bases from J, the junction kept 8 bases outside the gene matches. Germline V gives CDR1 MNHEY, CDR2 SVGEGT. CDR3: CASSYLRTSGSSTDTQYF. The CDR3, as DNA: TGTGCCAGCAGTTACCTCCGGACTAGCGGTTCTAGCACAGATACGCAGTATTTT.